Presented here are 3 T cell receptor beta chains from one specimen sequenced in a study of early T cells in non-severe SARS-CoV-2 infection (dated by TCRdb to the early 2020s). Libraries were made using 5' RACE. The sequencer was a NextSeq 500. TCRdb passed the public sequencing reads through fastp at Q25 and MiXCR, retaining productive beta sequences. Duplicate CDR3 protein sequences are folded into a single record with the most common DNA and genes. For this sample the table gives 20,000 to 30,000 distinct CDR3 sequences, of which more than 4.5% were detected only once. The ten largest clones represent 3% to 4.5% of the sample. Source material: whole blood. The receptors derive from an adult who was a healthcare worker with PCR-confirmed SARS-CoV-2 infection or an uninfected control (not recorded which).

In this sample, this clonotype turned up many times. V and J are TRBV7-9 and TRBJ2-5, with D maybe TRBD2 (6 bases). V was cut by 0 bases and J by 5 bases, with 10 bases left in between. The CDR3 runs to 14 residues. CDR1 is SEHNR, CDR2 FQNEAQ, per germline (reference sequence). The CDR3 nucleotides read TGTGCCAGCAGCTTAGCAGGAGGGGTGGAGACCCAGTACTTC. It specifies CASSLAGGVETQYF.

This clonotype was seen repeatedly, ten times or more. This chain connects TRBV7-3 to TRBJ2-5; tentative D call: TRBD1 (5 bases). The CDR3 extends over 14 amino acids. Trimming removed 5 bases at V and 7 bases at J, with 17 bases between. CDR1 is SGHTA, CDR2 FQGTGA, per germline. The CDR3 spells CASSQTQASGTQYF. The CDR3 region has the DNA TGTGCCAGCAGCCAGACACAGGCCTCTGGGACCCAGTACTTC.

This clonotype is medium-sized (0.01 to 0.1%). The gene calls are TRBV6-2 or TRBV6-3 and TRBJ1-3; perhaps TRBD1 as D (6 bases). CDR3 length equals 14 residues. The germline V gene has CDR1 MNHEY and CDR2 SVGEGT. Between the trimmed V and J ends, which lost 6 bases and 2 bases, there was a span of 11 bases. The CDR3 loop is CASRHGTTGNTIYF. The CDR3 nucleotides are TGTGCCAGCAGACACGGGACAACTGGAAACACCATATATTTT.